These 19 T cell receptor beta chains originate from one sample sequenced in a study of cytomegalovirus exposure and HLA in healthy donors. Assay used: immunoSEQ multiplex PCR; TCRdb lists only in-frame clones, some missing. The sample lists hundreds of thousands of clones; around 86% were seen once. The specimen was PBMCs. The source of these receptors is a woman in her late teens or twenties in good health and CMV-seronegative.

J is TRBJ2-7 and V is TRBV19, with D possibly TRBD1 on 7 matching bases. Trimming took off 4 bases at V and 0 bases at J, with 10 bases between the two ends. This CDR3 spans 14 amino acids. The germline V gene has CDR1 LNHDA and CDR2 SQIVND (reference sequence). The CDR3 reads CASSTGGLSYEQYF. CDR3 in DNA: TGTGCCAGTAGTACAGGGGGACTCTCCTACGAGCAGTACTTC.

This CDR3 is CASQASGRGLAGELFF. The CDR3 DNA is TGTGCCAGCCAGGCAAGCGGGAGGGGTTTGGCCGGGGAGCTGTTTTTT. The rearrangement uses TRBV13 and TRBJ2-2, with 10 nucleotides matching TRBD2. CDR3 size: 16 residues. Germline assignment: CDR1 PRHDT and CDR2 FYEKMQ (reference sequence). Trimming took 8 bases from V and 6 from J; bases not matched to a gene: 12. Full variable domain (rest looked up from reference TRBV13 and TRBJ2-2): AAGVIQSPRHLIKEKRETATLKCYPIPRHDTVYWYQQGPGQDPQFLISFYEKMQSDKGSIPDRFSAQQFSDYHSELNMSSLELGDSALYFCASQASGRGLAGELFFGEGSRLTVL.

The chain links TRBV28 to TRBJ2-7; 10 positions match TRBD1. Germline trimming cut 6 bases from V and 8 bases from J; bases unmatched to any gene: 10. Per germline, CDR1 MDHEN and CDR2 SYDVKM. The CDR3 is 14 residues long. CDR3 region: CASRTGTGAVQQYF. CDR3 DNA: TGTGCCAGCAGGACAGGGACAGGGGCCGTTCAGCAGTACTTC. Using reference TRBV28 and TRBJ2-7 for the parts outside the CDR3, the full variable domain is DVKVTQSSRYLVKRTGEKVFLECVQDMDHENMFWYRQDPGLGLRLIYFSYDVKMKEKGDIPEGYSVSREKKERFSLILESASTNQTSMYLCASRTGTGAVQQYFGPGTRLTVT.

The chain combines TRBV7-6 with TRBJ1-1; D may be TRBD1 (5 bases). Germline lookup yields CDR1 SGHVS and CDR2 FNYEAQ. The CDR3 loop spans 13 amino acids. Trimming left V 1 base short and J 10 bases short, with 13 bases between. DNA of the CDR3: TGTGCCAGCAGCTTAGAGGTGGGGCAGGGAGCTTTCTTT. Translating it yields CASSLEVGQGAFF.

The chain combines TRBV5-6 with TRBJ1-2, with 11 positions matching TRBD1. The CDR3 has 13 amino acids. V was pared by 3 bases and J by 8 bases, with 3 bases of the junction left unmatched. Germline V gene sequence: CDR1 SGHDT, CDR2 YYEEEE. CDR3 loop: CASSSDRGHGYTF. CDR3 nucleotide sequence: TGTGCCAGCAGCTCGGACAGGGGGCACGGCTACACCTTC.

The J gene is TRBJ1-2, the V gene TRBV27; possibly TRBD1 for D (6 bases). This CDR3 spans 15 amino acids. V gave up 7 bases and J gave up 4 bases, with 19 bases separating them. CDR1 and CDR2 (germline): MNHEY, SMNVEV (reference sequence). The CDR3 nucleotides read TGTGCCAGCACCCCCCGGGGGGGGCAGGGCTATGGCTACACCTTC. It translates to CASTPRGGQGYGYTF.

This clone appeared once. The chain is built from TRBV18 and TRBJ2-5; TRBD1 aligns across 9 bases. Per germline, CDR1 KGHSH and CDR2 LQKENI. The ends lost 5 bases at V and 4 bases at J; junction bases unmatched: 8. This CDR3 contains 15 residues. CDR3 protein: CASSSGQGIGETQYF. CDR3 sequence (DNA): TGTGCCAGCTCATCGGGACAGGGTATCGGAGAGACCCAGTACTTC.

The V and J genes are TRBV29-1 and TRBJ2-1, with TRBD2 matching 9 bases. The CDR3 extends over 18 amino acids. Looked up from germline, CDR1 is SQVTM and CDR2 is ANQGSEA. Germline trimming cut 1 base from V and 3 bases from J; bases unmatched to any gene: 13. CDR3 in DNA: TGCAGCGTTGAAGGACTAGCGGAGGGGGGAGGGTTCTACAATGAGCAGTTCTTC. Translating gives CSVEGLAEGGGFYNEQFF.

The V gene is TRBV28, the J gene TRBJ1-2; D unresolved. This CDR3 spans 13 amino acids. Looked up from germline, CDR1 is MDHEN and CDR2 is SYDVKM. Trimming cost V 6 bases and J 4 bases, with 12 bases left between them. Here the CDR3 DNA reads TGTGCCAGCAGGCGAGGCCGGGTCTATGGCTACACCTTC. Its translation: CASRRGRVYGYTF.

In its sample, this clone was seen once. The chain joins TRBV9 to TRBJ2-3; 9 nucleotides align to TRBD2. Germline V lookup: CDR1 SGDLS, CDR2 YYNGEE. CDR3 length: 15 residues. With V trimmed by 4 bases and J by 6 bases, 9 bases remained unmatched. CDR3 in amino acids: CASSLEGLAVDTQYF. The CDR3 DNA sequence: TGTGCCAGCAGCCTGGAGGGACTAGCCGTGGATACGCAGTATTTT.

This clone was observed a single time. The rearrangement links TRBV5-4 to TRBJ1-2, with 8 bases fitting TRBD1. CDR3 length: 14 residues. Germline values: CDR1 SGHNT, CDR2 YYREEE (reference sequence). Trimming removed 2 bases from V and 2 bases from J; junction bases left unmatched: 2. This CDR3 reads CASSFGQGNYGYTF. The CDR3 DNA follows: TGTGCCAGCAGCTTCGGACAGGGAAACTATGGCTACACCTTC. The variable domain in full, with the rest retrieved from reference TRBV5-4 and TRBJ1-2, is ETGVTQSPTHLIKTRGQQVTLRCSSQSGHNTVSWYQQALGQGPQFIFQYYREEENGRGNFPPRFSGLQFPNYSSELNVNALELDDSALYLCASSFGQGNYGYTFGSGTRLTVV.

This clone was seen only a few times. This chain uses TRBV4-2 with TRBJ1-5, with TRBD1 identical over 8 bases. After removal of 1 base from V and 4 bases from J, the junction contained 3 bases not matched to a gene. Germline CDR1 and CDR2: LGHNA and YNFKEQ. The CDR3 length is 15 residues. The CDR3 here is CASSQGQGLNQPQHF. CDR3 DNA: TGTGCCAGCAGCCAAGGACAGGGGCTTAATCAGCCCCAGCATTTT.

CDR3 protein: CATKWGLGTEAFF. The CDR3 DNA follows: TGCGCCACCAAGTGGGGGCTTGGCACTGAAGCTTTCTTT. V usage is TRBV5-1 and J usage is TRBJ1-1; D perhaps matches TRBD1 (6 bases). The CDR3 length is 13 residues. The V gene lost 9 bases and the J gene lost 4 bases, with 16 bases spanning the gap. Germline V gene sequence: CDR1 SGHRS, CDR2 YFSETQ.

This chain connects TRBV27 to TRBJ1-2; 7 bases align to TRBD1. The junction had 2 bases not matched to a gene; V was cut back by 0 bases and J by 4 bases. This CDR3 is built from 14 residues. Germline loops: CDR1 MNHEY, CDR2 SMNVEV (reference sequence). The CDR3 here is CASSLSGTAYGYTF. DNA of the CDR3: TGTGCCAGCAGTTTATCCGGGACAGCCTATGGCTACACCTTC.

The V call is TRBV7-8, the J call TRBJ2-1; 8 bases are a match to TRBD1. Trimming took 1 base from V and 7 from J; bases not matched to a gene: 6. Germline V gives CDR1 SGHVS, CDR2 FQNEAQ. The CDR3 has 15 amino acids. The chain's CDR3 is CASSLGSGGGNEQFF. In DNA form, the CDR3 reads TGTGCCAGCAGCTTAGGATCAGGGGGCGGGAATGAGCAGTTCTTC.

The rearrangement uses TRBV18 and TRBJ1-1; TRBD1 aligns across 7 bases. The V segment lost 3 bases and the J segment 2 bases; nucleotides outside the gene matches: 6. This CDR3 region has 15 residues. The germline V gene encodes CDR1 KGHSH and CDR2 LQKENI. CDR3 in DNA: TGTGCCAGCTCACCCTACAGGGGTCATAACACTGAAGCTTTCTTT. It translates to CASSPYRGHNTEAFF.

V usage is TRBV2 and J usage is TRBJ2-2, with TRBD2 matching 9 bases. Germline V lookup: CDR1 SNHLY, CDR2 FYNNEI. The CDR3 consists of 15 residues. V lost 6 bases, J lost 6 bases, and 8 bases stayed unmatched. The DNA of the CDR3 is TGTGCCAGCAGCGCCGGGACTAGCTTGCCCGGGGAGCTGTTTTTT. Amino acids: CASSAGTSLPGELFF.

This clone was picked up one time. V and J are TRBV5-1 and TRBJ2-7, with 10 bases fitting TRBD1. Germline V lookup: CDR1 SGHRS, CDR2 YFSETQ. The CDR3 is 14 residues long. With 4 bases clipped from V and 5 bases from J, the junction kept 6 bases outside the gene matches. CDR3 nucleotide sequence: TGCGCCAGCAGCATCCGGGACAGGGGCCACGAGCAGTACTTC. Its translation: CASSIRDRGHEQYF.

V and J are TRBV19 and TRBJ1-3; TRBD1 is a possible D gene (5 bases). Germline CDR1 is LNHDA and CDR2 is SQIVND (reference sequence). The CDR3 covers 16 residues. Deletions cut 6 bases from V and 3 bases from J, with 18 bases between. CDR3 region: CASSSPPGFFGNTIYF. The DNA of the CDR3 is TGTGCCAGTAGCTCCCCGCCAGGGTTCTTTGGAAACACCATATATTTT.